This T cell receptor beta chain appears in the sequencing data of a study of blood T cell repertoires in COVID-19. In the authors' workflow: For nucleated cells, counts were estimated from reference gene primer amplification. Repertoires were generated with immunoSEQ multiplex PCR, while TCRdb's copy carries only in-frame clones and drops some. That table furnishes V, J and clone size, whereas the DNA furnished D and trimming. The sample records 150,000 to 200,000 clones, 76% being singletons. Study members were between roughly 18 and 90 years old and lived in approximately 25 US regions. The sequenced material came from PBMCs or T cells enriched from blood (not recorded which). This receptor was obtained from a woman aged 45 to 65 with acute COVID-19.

The CDR3 DNA is TGCGCCAGCACCGAGAGCGGCGGGGGGGCCGCGGACAATGAGCAGTTCTTC. Encoded protein: CASTESGGGAADNEQFF. The J gene is TRBJ2-1, the V gene TRBV5-1; 9 nucleotides align to TRBD2. Germline V CDR1 and CDR2: SGHRS, YFSETQ. Trimming cost V 6 bases and J 5 bases; bases outside gene matches: 15. The CDR3 contains 17 residues.